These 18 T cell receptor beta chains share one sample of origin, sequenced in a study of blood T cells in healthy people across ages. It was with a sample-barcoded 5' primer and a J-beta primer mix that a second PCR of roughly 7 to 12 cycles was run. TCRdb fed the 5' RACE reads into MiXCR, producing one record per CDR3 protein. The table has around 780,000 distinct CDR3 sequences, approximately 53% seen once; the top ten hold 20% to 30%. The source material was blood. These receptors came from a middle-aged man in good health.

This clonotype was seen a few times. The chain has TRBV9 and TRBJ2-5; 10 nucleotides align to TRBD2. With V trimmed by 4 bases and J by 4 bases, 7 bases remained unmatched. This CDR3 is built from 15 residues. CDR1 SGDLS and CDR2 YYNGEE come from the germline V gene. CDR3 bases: TGTGCCAGCAGCTCGGCTAGCGGGGGATTAGAGACCCAGTACTTC. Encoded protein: CASSSASGGLETQYF. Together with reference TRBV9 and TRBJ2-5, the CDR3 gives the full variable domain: DSGVTQTPKHLITATGQRVTLRCSPRSGDLSVYWYQQSLDQGLQFLIQYYNGEERAKGNILERFSAQQFPDLHSELNLSSLELGDSALYFCASSSASGGLETQYFGPGTRLLVL.

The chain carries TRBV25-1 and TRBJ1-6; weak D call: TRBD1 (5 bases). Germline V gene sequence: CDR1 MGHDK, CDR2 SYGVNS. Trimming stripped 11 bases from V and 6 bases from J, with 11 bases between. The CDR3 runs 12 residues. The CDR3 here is CASGAINSPLHF. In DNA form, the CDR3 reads TGTGCCTCCGGGGCTATTAATTCACCCCTCCACTTT. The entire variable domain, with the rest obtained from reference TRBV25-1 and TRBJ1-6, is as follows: EADIYQTPRYLVIGTGKKITLECSQTMGHDKMYWYQQDPGMELHLIHYSYGVNSTEKGDLSSESTVSRIRTEHFPLTLESARPSHTSQYLCASGAINSPLHFGNGTRLTVT.

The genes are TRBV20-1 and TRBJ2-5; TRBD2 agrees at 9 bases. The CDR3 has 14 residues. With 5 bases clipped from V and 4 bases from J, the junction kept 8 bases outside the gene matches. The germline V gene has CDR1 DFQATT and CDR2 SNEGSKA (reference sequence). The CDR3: CSAEERGASETQYF. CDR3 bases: TGCAGTGCTGAGGAGCGGGGGGCGTCAGAGACCCAGTACTTC.

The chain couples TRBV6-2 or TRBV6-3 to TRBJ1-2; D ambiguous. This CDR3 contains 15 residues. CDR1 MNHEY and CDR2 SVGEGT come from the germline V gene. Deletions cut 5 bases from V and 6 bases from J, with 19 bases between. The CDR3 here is CASSNGNGGTDGYTF. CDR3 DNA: TGTGCCAGCAGTAATGGGAACGGAGGAACCGATGGCTACACCTTC.

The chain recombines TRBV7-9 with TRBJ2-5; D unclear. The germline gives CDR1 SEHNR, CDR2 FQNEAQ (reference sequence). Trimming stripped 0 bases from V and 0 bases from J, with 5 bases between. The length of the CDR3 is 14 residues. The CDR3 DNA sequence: TGTGCCAGCAGCTTAGCACCAGACCAAGAGACCCAGTACTTC. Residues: CASSLAPDQETQYF. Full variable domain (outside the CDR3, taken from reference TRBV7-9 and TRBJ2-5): DTGVSQNPRHKITKRGQNVTFRCDPISEHNRLYWYRQTLGQGPEFLTYFQNEAQLEKSRLLSDRFSAERPKGSFSTLEIQRTEQGDSAMYLCASSLAPDQETQYFGPGTRLLVL.

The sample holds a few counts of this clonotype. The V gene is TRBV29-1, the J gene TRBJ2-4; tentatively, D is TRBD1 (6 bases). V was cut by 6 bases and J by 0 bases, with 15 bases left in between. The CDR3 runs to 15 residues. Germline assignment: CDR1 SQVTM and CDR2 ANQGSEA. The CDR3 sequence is CSVVEQGLAKNIQYF. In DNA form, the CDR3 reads TGCAGCGTGGTCGAACAGGGTTTAGCCAAAAACATTCAGTACTTC.

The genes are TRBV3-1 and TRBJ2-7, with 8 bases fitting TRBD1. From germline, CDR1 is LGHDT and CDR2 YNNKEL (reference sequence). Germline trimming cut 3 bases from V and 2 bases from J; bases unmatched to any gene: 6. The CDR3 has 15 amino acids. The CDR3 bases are TGTGCCAGCAGCCACACCGGGACAGGAACCTACGAGCAGTACTTC. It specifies CASSHTGTGTYEQYF.

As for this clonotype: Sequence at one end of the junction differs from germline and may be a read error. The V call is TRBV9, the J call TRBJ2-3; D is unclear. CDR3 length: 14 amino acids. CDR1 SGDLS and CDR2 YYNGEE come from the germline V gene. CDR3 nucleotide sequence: TGTGCCGGCAGCGTAGATTGGATCACAGATACGCAGTATTTT. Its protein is CAGSVDWITDTQYF. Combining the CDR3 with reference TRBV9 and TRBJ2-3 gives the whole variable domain DSGVTQTPKHLITATGQRVTLRCSPRSGDLSVYWYQQSLDQGLQFLIQYYNGEERAKGNILERFSAQQFPDLHSELNLSSLELGDSALYFCAGSVDWITDTQYFGPGTRLTVL.

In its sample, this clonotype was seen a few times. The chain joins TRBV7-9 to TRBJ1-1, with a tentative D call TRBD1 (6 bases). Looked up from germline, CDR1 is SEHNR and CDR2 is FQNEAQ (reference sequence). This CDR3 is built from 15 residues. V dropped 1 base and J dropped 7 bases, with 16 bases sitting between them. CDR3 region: CASSLGTGRELEAFF. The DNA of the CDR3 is TGTGCCAGCAGCTTAGGAACAGGGAGGGAACTTGAAGCTTTCTTT.

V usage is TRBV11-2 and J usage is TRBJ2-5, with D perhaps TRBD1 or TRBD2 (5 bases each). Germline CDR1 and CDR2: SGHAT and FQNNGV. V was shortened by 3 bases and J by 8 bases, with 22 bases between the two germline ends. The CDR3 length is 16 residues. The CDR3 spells CASSFGTRVPGGTQYF. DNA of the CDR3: TGTGCCAGCAGCTTTGGCACTAGGGTGCCTGGGGGAACCCAGTACTTC.

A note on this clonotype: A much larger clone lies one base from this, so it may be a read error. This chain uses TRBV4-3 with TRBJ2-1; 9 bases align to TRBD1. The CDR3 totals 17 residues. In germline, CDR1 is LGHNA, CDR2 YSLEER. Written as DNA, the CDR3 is TGCGCCAGCAGCCAAGAAACAGGGGGCCACTTAGGTTCTGAGCAGGACTTC. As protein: CASSQETGGHLGSEQDF.

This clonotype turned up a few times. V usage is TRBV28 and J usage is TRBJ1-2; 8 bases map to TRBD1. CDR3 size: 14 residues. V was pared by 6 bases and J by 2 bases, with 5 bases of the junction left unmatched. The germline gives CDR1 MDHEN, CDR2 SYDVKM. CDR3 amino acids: CASSIRTGNYGYTF. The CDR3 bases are TGTGCCAGCAGCATCCGGACAGGGAACTATGGCTACACCTTC.

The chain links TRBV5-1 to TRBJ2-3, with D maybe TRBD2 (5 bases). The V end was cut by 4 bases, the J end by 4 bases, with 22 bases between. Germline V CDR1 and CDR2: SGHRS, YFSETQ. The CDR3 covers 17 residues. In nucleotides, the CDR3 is TGCGCCAGCAGCCTGGGAGACTCCCAACGACCATCAGATACGCAGTATTTT. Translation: CASSLGDSQRPSDTQYF.

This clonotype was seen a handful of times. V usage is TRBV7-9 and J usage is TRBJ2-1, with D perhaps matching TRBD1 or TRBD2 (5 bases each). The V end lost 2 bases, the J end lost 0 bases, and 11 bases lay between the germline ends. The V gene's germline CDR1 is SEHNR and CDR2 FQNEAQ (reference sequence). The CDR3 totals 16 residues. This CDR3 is CASSLSGRPSYNEQFF. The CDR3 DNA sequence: TGTGCCAGCAGCTTATCAGGGAGACCCTCCTACAATGAGCAGTTCTTC.

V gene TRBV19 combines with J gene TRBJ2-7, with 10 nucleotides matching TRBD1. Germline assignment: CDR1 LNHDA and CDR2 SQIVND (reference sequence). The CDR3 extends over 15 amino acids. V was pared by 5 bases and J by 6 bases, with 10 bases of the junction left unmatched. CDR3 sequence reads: CASSLLGDRGREQYF. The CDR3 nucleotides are TGTGCCAGTAGTTTGCTCGGGGACAGGGGCCGCGAGCAGTACTTC.

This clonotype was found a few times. Here the CDR3 DNA reads TGTGCCAGCAGTGAAGCGGGACATAGCAATCAGCCCCAGCATTTT. Encoded protein: CASSEAGHSNQPQHF. This chain uses TRBV6-1 with TRBJ1-5, with D possibly being TRBD1 (6 bases). CDR1 is MNHNS, CDR2 SASEGT, per germline. This CDR3 contains 15 residues. The ends were cut back, 0 bases at V and 0 bases at J, with 6 bases in the middle.

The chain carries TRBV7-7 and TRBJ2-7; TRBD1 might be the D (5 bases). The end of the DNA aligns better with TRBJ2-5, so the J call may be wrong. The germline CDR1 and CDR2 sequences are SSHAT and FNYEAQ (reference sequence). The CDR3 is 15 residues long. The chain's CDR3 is CASSLVGDLKETQYF. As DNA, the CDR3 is TGTGCCAGCAGCTTAGTAGGGGATTTAAAAGAGACCCAGTACTTC.

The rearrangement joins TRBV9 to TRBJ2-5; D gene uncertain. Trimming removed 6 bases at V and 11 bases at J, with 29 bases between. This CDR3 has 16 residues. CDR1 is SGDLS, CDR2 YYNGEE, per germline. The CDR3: CASTPGRISTYNEQYF. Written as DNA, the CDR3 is TGTGCCAGCACTCCCGGCAGAATTTCTACCTACAATGAGCAGTACTTC. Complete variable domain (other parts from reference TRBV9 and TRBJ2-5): DSGVTQTPKHLITATGQRVTLRCSPRSGDLSVYWYQQSLDQGLQFLIQYYNGEERAKGNILERFSAQQFPDLHSELNLSSLELGDSALYFCASTPGRISTYNEQYFGPGTRLLVL.